These 5 T cell receptor beta chains originate from one sample sequenced in a study of blood T cell repertoires in COVID-19. Here immunoSEQ multiplex PCR was the method, and the copy in TCRdb shows in-frame clones only, minus some. The sample lists approximately 210,000 clones, roughly 81% occurring once. The sequenced material came from peripheral blood. The receptors stem from a woman aged 45-65 years with active or convalescent COVID-19.

The rearrangement uses TRBV6-4 and TRBJ1-2; TRBD1 is a possible D gene (5 bases). The CDR3 is 16 residues long. The germline CDR1 and CDR2 sequences are MRHNA and SNTAGT. Trimming shortened V by 0 bases and J by 2 bases, and 13 bases separated the two germline ends. The DNA for the CDR3 is TGTGCCAGCAGTGACTCTTGGACAACGAAAAACTATGGCTACACCTTC. Residues: CASSDSWTTKNYGYTF.

This chain joins TRBV7-9 and TRBJ2-5, with D possibly matching TRBD1 (5 bases). V was cut by 5 bases and J by 5 bases, with 12 bases left in between. Germline V gene lookup returns CDR1 SEHNR and CDR2 FQNEAQ (reference sequence). The CDR3 length is 13 residues. The CDR3 here is CASSVPGSETQYF. Written as DNA, the CDR3 is TGTGCCAGCAGCGTACCAGGGTCGGAGACCCAGTACTTC.

The chain joins TRBV2 to TRBJ1-1; tentatively, D is TRBD1 (5 bases). The germline CDR1 and CDR2 sequences are SNHLY and FYNNEI. Trimming stripped 6 bases from V and 1 base from J, with 15 bases between. The CDR3 loop spans 15 amino acids. Here the CDR3 DNA reads TGTGCCAGCAGCCGCCGGCGACAGACGAACACTGAAGCTTTCTTT. Residues: CASSRRRQTNTEAFF.

V gene TRBV2 combines with J gene TRBJ1-6, with a tentative D call TRBD1 (6 bases). In germline, CDR1 is SNHLY, CDR2 FYNNEI. The CDR3 spans 15 residues. Trimming removed 7 bases at V and 6 bases at J, with 16 bases between. For the CDR3, the DNA is TGTGCCAGCAATCTCGTCAGGGGCGGTAATTCACCCCTCCACTTT. Protein product: CASNLVRGGNSPLHF.

CDR3 residues: CASSEPRTSGYNEQFF. The CDR3 region has the DNA TGTGCCAGCAGTGAACCGCGGACTAGCGGCTACAATGAGCAGTTCTTC. V is TRBV6-1 and J is TRBJ2-1, with 10 nucleotides matching TRBD2. CDR1 is MNHNS and CDR2 is SASEGT in the germline V gene. This CDR3 comprises 16 residues. Trimming removed 2 bases from V and 3 bases from J; junction bases left unmatched: 4.